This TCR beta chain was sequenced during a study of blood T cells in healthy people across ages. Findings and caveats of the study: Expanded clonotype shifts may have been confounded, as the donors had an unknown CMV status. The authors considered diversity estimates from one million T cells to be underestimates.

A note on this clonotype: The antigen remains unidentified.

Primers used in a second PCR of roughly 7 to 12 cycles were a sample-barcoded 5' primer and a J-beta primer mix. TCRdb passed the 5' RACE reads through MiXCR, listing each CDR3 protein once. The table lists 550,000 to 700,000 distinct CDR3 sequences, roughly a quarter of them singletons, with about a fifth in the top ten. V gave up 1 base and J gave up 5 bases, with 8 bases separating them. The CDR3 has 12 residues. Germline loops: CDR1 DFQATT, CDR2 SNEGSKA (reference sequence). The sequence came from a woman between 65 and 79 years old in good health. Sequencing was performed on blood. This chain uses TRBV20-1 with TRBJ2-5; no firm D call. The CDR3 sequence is CSARVTGETQYF. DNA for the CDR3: TGCAGTGCTAGAGTCACCGGGGAGACCCAGTACTTC.